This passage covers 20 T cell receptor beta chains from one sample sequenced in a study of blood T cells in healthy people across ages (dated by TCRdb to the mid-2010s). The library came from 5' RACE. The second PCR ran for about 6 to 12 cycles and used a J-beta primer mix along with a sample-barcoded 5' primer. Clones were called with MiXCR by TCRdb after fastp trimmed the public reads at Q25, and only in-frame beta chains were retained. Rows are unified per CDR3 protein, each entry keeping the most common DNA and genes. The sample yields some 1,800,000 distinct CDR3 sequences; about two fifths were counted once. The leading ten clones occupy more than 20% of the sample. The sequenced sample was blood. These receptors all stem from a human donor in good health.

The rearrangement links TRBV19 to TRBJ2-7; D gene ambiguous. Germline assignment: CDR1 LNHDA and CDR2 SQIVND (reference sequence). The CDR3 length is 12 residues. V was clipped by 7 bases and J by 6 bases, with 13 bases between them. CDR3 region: CASISFSGEQYF. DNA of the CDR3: TGTGCCAGTATCTCCTTTTCTGGCGAGCAGTACTTC.

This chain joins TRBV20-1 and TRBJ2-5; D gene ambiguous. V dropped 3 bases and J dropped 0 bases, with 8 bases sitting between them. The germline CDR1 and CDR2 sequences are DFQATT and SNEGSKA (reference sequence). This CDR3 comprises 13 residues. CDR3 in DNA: TGCAGTGCTAGCGGCAGGTACCAAGAGACCCAGTACTTC. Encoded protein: CSASGRYQETQYF.

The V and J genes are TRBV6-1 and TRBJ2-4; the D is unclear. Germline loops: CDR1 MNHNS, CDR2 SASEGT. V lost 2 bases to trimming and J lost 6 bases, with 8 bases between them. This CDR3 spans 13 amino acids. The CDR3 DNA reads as TGTGCCAGCAGTGAATCGTTGGGAAACATTCAGTACTTC. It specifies CASSESLGNIQYF.

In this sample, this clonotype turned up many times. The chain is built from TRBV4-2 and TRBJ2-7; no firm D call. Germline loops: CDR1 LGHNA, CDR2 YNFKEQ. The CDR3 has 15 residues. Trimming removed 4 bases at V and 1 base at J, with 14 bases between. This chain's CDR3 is CASSRSSILSYEQYF. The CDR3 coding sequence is TGTGCCAGCAGCCGAAGCAGTATCTTATCCTACGAGCAGTACTTC.

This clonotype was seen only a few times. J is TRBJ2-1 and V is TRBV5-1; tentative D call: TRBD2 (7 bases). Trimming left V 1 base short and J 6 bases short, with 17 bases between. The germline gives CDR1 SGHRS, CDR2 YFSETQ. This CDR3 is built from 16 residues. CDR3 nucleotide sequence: TGCGCCAGCAGCTTGAGCTTTGCGGGGGCCTTCAATGAGCAGTTCTTC. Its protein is CASSLSFAGAFNEQFF.

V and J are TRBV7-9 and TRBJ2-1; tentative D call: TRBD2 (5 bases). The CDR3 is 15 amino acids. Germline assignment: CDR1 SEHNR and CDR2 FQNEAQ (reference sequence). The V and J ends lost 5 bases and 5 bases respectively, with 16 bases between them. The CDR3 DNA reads TGTGCCAGCAGCGCGAGCGGAGACCATCACAATGAGCAGTTCTTC. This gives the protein CASSASGDHHNEQFF.

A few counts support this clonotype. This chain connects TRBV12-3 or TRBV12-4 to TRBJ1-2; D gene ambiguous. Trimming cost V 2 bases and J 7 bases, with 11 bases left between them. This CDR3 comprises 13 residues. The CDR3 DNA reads TGTGCCAGCAGTTTATCGAGGGTATCTGGCTACACCTTC. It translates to CASSLSRVSGYTF.

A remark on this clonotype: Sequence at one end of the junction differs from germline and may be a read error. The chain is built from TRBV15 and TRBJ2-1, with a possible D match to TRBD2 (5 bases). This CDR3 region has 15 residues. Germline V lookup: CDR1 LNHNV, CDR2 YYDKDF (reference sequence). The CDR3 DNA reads TGTGCCACCAGCCGAGAGTTAGGAGGTTGGGTTGAGCAGTTCTTC. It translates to CATSRELGGWVEQFF.

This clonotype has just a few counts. The CDR3 protein is CSVEGPSGGVTGELFF. The CDR3 nucleotides are TGCAGCGTTGAAGGGCCTAGCGGGGGTGTCACCGGGGAGCTGTTTTTT. The chain joins TRBV29-1 to TRBJ2-2, with 10 bases aligning to TRBD2. CDR3 length equals 16 residues. CDR1 SQVTM and CDR2 ANQGSEA come from the germline V gene. V was clipped by 1 base and J by 4 bases; unmatched bases: 6.

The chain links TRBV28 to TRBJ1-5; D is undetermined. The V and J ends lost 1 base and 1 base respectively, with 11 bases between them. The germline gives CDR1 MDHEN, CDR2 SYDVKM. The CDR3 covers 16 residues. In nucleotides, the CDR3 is TGTGCCAGCAGTTTATTTGGAGGGTCCAGCAATCAGCCCCAGCATTTT. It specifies CASSLFGGSSNQPQHF.

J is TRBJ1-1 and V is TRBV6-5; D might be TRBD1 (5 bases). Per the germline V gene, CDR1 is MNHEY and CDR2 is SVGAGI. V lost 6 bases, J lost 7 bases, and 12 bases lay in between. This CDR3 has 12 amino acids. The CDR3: CASSPPGLEAFF. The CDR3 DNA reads TGTGCCAGCAGCCCGCCGGGACTTGAAGCTTTCTTT.

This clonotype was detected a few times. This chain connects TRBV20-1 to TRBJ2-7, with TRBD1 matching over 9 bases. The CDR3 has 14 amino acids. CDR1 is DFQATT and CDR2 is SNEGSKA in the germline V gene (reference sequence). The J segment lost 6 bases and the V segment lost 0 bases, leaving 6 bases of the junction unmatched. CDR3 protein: CSARDRDRVSEQYF. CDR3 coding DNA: TGCAGTGCTAGAGACCGGGACAGGGTAAGCGAGCAGTACTTC.

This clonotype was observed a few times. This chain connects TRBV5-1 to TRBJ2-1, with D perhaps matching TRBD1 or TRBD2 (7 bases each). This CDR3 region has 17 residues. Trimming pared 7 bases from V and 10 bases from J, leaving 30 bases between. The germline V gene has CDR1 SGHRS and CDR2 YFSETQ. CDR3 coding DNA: TGCGCCAGCCAGTTTGGGGGGGGGACAGAAAGTATGGGGGAGCAGTTCTTC. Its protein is CASQFGGGTESMGEQFF.

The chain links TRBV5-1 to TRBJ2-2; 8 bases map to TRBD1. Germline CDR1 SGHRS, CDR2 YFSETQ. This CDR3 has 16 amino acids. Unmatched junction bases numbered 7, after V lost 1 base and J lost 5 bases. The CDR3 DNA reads TGCGCCAGCAGCTTGCTGACAGGGGTGGAGACCGGGGAGCTGTTTTTT. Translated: CASSLLTGVETGELFF.

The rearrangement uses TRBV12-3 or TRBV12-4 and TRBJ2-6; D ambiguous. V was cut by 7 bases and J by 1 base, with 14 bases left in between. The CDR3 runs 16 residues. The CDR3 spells CASTQSDGSGANVLTF. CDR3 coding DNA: TGTGCCAGCACCCAATCGGACGGGTCTGGGGCCAACGTCCTGACTTTC.

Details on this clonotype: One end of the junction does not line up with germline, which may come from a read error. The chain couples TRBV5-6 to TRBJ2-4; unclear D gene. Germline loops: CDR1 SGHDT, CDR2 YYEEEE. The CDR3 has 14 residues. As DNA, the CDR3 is TGTGTCAGCAGCTTTTATCGGGCCCCCCTCAAGCAGTACTTC. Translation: CVSSFYRAPLKQYF.

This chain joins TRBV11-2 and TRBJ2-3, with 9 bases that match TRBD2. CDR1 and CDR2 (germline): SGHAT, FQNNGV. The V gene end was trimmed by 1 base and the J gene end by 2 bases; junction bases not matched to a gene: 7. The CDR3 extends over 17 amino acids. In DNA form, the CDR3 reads TGTGCCAGCAGCTTAGTGTCTAGCGGGGACCACACAGATACGCAGTATTTT. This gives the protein CASSLVSSGDHTDTQYF.

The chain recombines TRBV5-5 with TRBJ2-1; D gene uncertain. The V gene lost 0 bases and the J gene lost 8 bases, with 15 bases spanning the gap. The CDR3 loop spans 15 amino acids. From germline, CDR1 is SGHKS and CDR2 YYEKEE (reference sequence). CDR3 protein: CASSLESGWNDEQFF. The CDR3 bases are TGTGCCAGCAGCTTGGAGTCAGGCTGGAATGATGAGCAGTTCTTC.

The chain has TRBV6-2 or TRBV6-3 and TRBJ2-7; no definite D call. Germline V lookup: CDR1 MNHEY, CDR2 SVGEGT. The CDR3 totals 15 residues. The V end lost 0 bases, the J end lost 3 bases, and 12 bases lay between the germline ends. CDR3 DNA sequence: TGTGCCAGCAGTTACTCAGACTCTAGACGCTACGAGCAGTACTTC. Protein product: CASSYSDSRRYEQYF.

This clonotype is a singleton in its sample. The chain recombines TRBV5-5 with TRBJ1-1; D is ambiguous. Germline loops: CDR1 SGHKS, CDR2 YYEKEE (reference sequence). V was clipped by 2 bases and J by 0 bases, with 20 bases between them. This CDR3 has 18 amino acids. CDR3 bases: TGTGCCAGCAGCTTTTTTCTTAGTGGCAGATTTATGAACACTGAAGCTTTCTTT. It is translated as CASSFFLSGRFMNTEAFF.